This T cell receptor beta chain stems from a study of PD-L1 blockade in urothelial cancer. The repertoire was sequenced with immunoSEQ multiplex PCR; TCRdb's copy has only in-frame clones and lacks some. The repertoire holds 35,000 to 55,000 clones, with 82% as singletons. Time point given: peripheral blood 6 weeks after treatment start. The CDR3 sequence is 14 residues long. V was trimmed by 0 bases and J by 4 bases, leaving 10 bases between them. Per the germline V gene, CDR1 is SGHRS and CDR2 is YFSETQ. The sequence was obtained from a man aged 55 to 70 with urothelial cancer. V and J are TRBV5-1 and TRBJ1-1; D remains ambiguous. The source was PBMCs, collected around atezolizumab (anti-PD-L1) treatment. The CDR3 DNA follows: TGCGCCAGCAGCTTGGCGGGGATGGGCACTGAAGCTTTCTTT. Protein sequence: CASSLAGMGTEAFF.